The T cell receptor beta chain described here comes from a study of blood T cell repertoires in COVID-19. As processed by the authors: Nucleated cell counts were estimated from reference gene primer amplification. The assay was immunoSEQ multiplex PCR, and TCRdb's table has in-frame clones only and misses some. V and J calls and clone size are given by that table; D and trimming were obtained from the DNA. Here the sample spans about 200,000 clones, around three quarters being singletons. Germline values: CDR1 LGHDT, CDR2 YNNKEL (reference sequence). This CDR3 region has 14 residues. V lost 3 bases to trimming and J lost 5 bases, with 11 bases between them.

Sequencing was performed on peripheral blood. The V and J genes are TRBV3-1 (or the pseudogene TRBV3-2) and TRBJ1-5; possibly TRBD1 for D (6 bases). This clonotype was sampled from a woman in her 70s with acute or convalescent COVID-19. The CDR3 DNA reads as TGTGCCAGCAGCCAGGGACACGTAGATCAGCCCCAGCATTTT. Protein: CASSQGHVDQPQHF.